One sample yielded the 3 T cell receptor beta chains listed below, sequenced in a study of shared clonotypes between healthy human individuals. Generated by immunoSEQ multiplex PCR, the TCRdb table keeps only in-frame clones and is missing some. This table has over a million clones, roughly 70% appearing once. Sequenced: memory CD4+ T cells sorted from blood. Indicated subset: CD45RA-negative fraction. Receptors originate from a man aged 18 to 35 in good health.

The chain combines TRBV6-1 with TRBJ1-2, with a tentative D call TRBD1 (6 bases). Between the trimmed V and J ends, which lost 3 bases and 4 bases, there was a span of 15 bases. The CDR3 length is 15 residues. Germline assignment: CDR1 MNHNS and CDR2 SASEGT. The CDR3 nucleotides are TGTGCCAGCAGTGACCCAGGGGAAGCCTTCTATGGCTACACCTTC. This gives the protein CASSDPGEAFYGYTF.

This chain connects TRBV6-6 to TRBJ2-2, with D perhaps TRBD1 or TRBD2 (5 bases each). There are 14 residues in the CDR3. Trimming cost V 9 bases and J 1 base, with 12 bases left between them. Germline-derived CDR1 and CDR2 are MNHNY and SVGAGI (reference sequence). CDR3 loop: CASRVGVNTGELFF. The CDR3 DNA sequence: TGTGCCAGTCGTGTGGGGGTGAACACCGGGGAGCTGTTTTTT.

As DNA, the CDR3 is TGTGCCTGGGCCATAGGGGGGGCGAGGGAAGCTTTCTTT. As protein: CAWAIGGAREAFF. The rearrangement uses TRBV30 and TRBJ1-1, with D perhaps matching TRBD1 (6 bases). V dropped 5 bases and J dropped 8 bases, with 18 bases sitting between them. Germline CDR1 GTSNPN, CDR2 SVGIG (reference sequence). The CDR3 totals 13 residues.